This TCR beta chain was sequenced during a study of shared clonotypes between healthy human individuals. Negatively enriched CD4+ T cells were divided by CD45RA into naive and memory. Clones were read by immunoSEQ multiplex PCR, and TCRdb kept only the in-frame ones, dropping some. This table has 1 million to 1.3 million clones, about 84% appearing once. This CDR3 comprises 13 residues. Germline CDR1 and CDR2: SGHTA and FQGNSA. Trimming removed 1 base at V and 4 bases at J, with 7 bases between. Concerning this clone itself: Its antigen remains unidentified.

Study conclusions and caveats: Among four donors, roughly 5% of naive CD4 clonotypes were found in common.

The V call is TRBV7-2, the J call TRBJ1-2; D ambiguous. Sequences were obtained from memory CD4+ T cells from PBMCs. The subset here: CD45RA-negative fraction. The receptor comes from a man in his late teens or twenties in good health. Some clones in this sample may be carry-over from other donors' samples. CDR3 coding DNA: TGTGCCAGCAGCTTAGACGCAGTCTATGGCTACACCTTC. Amino acid sequence: CASSLDAVYGYTF. Supplemented by reference TRBV7-2 and TRBJ1-2, the full variable domain reads GAGVSQSPSNKVTEKGKDVELRCDPISGHTALYWYRQSLGQGLEFLIYFQGNSAPDKSGLPSDRFSAERTGGSVSTLTIQRTQQEDSAVYLCASSLDAVYGYTFGSGTRLTVV.